This entry lists 29 T cell receptor beta chains sequenced from one sample in a study of identical twins. In TCRdb, the 5' RACE reads were re-called with MiXCR into one record per CDR3 protein. The sample gives hundreds of thousands of distinct CDR3 sequences, 20% to 25% of which show up once; 2.5% to 3.5% is in the top ten. In addition, the sample was reused for a study of T cells expressing NK-cell markers.

The sequencing input was CD4+ T cells sorted from blood. Source of these receptors: a woman in her late teens or twenties in good health.

This clonotype was counted at least ten times. V is TRBV5-1 and J is TRBJ2-7; tentatively, D is TRBD1 (6 bases). The V end lost 1 base, the J end lost 2 bases, and 10 bases lay between the germline ends. The germline CDR1 and CDR2 sequences are SGHRS and YFSETQ. The CDR3 contains 14 residues. CDR3 sequence (DNA): TGCGCCAGCAGCTTGACAGGGCCCCCCTACGAGCAGTACTTC. It encodes CASSLTGPPYEQYF.

This clonotype was seen a handful of times. The chain has TRBV5-1 and TRBJ2-7; 7 bases line up with TRBD1. V shed 4 bases and J 3 bases; nucleotides not matched to a gene: 7. The CDR3 consists of 14 residues. Germline CDR1 and CDR2: SGHRS and YFSETQ. Here the CDR3 DNA reads TGCGCCAGCAGCCGCGAACAGGGGAACTACGAGCAGTACTTC. Amino acid sequence: CASSREQGNYEQYF. Complete variable domain (other parts from reference TRBV5-1 and TRBJ2-7): KAGVTQTPRYLIKTRGQQVTLSCSPISGHRSVSWYQQTPGQGLQFLFEYFSETQRNKGNFPGRFSGRQFSNSRSEMNVSTLELGDSALYLCASSREQGNYEQYFGPGTRLTVT.

This clonotype has only a few counts. V usage is TRBV19 and J usage is TRBJ2-1, with D maybe TRBD2 (6 bases). V was trimmed by 7 bases and J by 15 bases, leaving 19 bases between them. The CDR3 runs 12 residues. Per germline, CDR1 LNHDA and CDR2 SQIVND (reference sequence). Here the CDR3 reads CASNPTRGRRFF. As DNA, the CDR3 is TGTGCCAGTAACCCGACTAGGGGTCGACGGTTCTTC.

This clonotype showed up just a few times. The chain is built from TRBV7-9 and TRBJ1-2; no reliable D call. This CDR3 region has 16 residues. Trimming cost V 2 bases and J 0 bases, with 13 bases left between them. Germline V gene data show CDR1 as SEHNR and CDR2 as FQNEAQ (reference sequence). The CDR3 nucleotides read TGTGCCAGCAGCTTACGAGGGTTGGGCCCTAACTATGGCTACACCTTC. This encodes CASSLRGLGPNYGYTF.

The chain links TRBV10-3 to TRBJ1-2; perhaps TRBD1 as D (5 bases). The CDR3 runs to 13 residues. Trimming shortened V by 3 bases and J by 4 bases, and 9 bases separated the two germline ends. From germline, CDR1 is ENHRY and CDR2 SYGVKD. CDR3 DNA: TGTGCCATCAGTGACGGGGGAGGCTATGGCTACACCTTC. Encoded protein: CAISDGGGYGYTF.

This clonotype was recorded a few times. The gene calls are TRBV20-1 and TRBJ2-1; a weak D match, TRBD2 (5 bases). Germline CDR1 DFQATT, CDR2 SNEGSKA (reference sequence). CDR3 length: 15 amino acids. Trimming stripped 6 bases from V and 4 bases from J, with 19 bases between. The CDR3 region is CSAAIRKGGYNEQFF. In DNA form, the CDR3 reads TGCAGTGCCGCCATCCGGAAAGGCGGGTACAATGAGCAGTTCTTC.

This clonotype was observed at least ten times. The rearrangement links TRBV12-3 or TRBV12-4 to TRBJ1-2; no clear D. The germline V and J ends were trimmed by 3 bases and 5 bases, with 4 bases remaining between them. CDR3 size: 11 residues. CDR3 protein: CASSLGYGYTF. In nucleotides, the CDR3 is TGTGCCAGCAGTTTGGGGTATGGCTACACCTTC.

The V and J genes are TRBV5-1 and TRBJ2-5, with a weak D call TRBD2 (6 bases). V shed 2 bases and J shed 5 bases, with 13 bases lying between them. There are 14 residues in the CDR3. Looked up from germline, CDR1 is SGHRS and CDR2 is YFSETQ. The CDR3: CASSFAGSAETQYF. In nucleotides, the CDR3 is TGCGCCAGCAGCTTTGCGGGGTCGGCGGAGACCCAGTACTTC.

The V call is TRBV20-1, the J call TRBJ1-6; D is perhaps TRBD1 (6 bases). CDR1 is DFQATT, CDR2 SNEGSKA, per germline (reference sequence). The CDR3 length is 12 residues. V was pared by 1 base and J by 12 bases, with 10 bases between. DNA of the CDR3: TGCAGTGCTAGAGCCAGGGGAGGACCCCTCCACTTT. It specifies CSARARGGPLHF.

The V gene is TRBV6-1, the J gene TRBJ2-1, with TRBD2 as a possible D gene (6 bases). Germline-derived CDR1 and CDR2 are MNHNS and SASEGT. This CDR3 region has 15 residues. V shed 6 bases and J shed 2 bases, with 14 bases lying between them. The CDR3 coding sequence is TGTGCCAGCAGGCTACGGAGGGGTACCTACAATGAGCAGTTCTTC. Its protein is CASRLRRGTYNEQFF.

At least ten counts were recorded for this clonotype. The chain links TRBV10-3 to TRBJ2-2; TRBD2 might be the D (6 bases). Looked up from germline, CDR1 is ENHRY and CDR2 is SYGVKD. The ends were cut back, 8 bases at V and 0 bases at J, with 10 bases in the middle. This CDR3 has 14 amino acids. CDR3 bases: TGTGCCATCGCGGGGTCCCCGAACACCGGGGAGCTGTTTTTT. It is translated as CAIAGSPNTGELFF.

The chain couples TRBV9 to TRBJ2-3; D is tentatively TRBD1 or TRBD2 (5 bases each). Germline assignment: CDR1 SGDLS and CDR2 YYNGEE. This CDR3 comprises 14 residues. Trimming took off 3 bases at V and 0 bases at J, with 8 bases between the two ends. In DNA form, the CDR3 reads TGTGCCAGCAGCGCGGGACGGAGCACAGATACGCAGTATTTT. Translation: CASSAGRSTDTQYF. The entire variable domain, with the rest obtained from reference TRBV9 and TRBJ2-3, is as follows: DSGVTQTPKHLITATGQRVTLRCSPRSGDLSVYWYQQSLDQGLQFLIQYYNGEERAKGNILERFSAQQFPDLHSELNLSSLELGDSALYFCASSAGRSTDTQYFGPGTRLTVL.

The V gene is TRBV10-3, the J gene TRBJ2-1; possibly TRBD2 for D (7 bases). This CDR3 is built from 15 residues. The V end lost 1 base, the J end lost 8 bases, and 15 bases lay between the germline ends. CDR1 and CDR2 (germline): ENHRY, SYGVKD. The DNA of the CDR3 is TGTGCCATCAGTGAGTGGGGGGGGGGCCAAGATGAGCAGTTCTTC. This encodes CAISEWGGGQDEQFF.

The V gene is TRBV24-1, the J gene TRBJ2-1, with TRBD1 identical over 10 bases. Germline values: CDR1 KGHDR, CDR2 SFDVKD. CDR3 length equals 15 residues. J lost 6 bases, V lost 4 bases, and 5 bases had no gene match. The CDR3: CATSDTGTGANEQFF. As DNA, the CDR3 is TGTGCCACCAGTGACACCGGGACAGGGGCCAATGAGCAGTTCTTC.

V and J are TRBV7-6 and TRBJ2-1, with D uncertain. V lost 4 bases and J lost 9, with 16 bases in between. Germline V gene lookup returns CDR1 SGHVS and CDR2 FNYEAQ. This CDR3 is built from 14 residues. CDR3 coding DNA: TGTGCCAGCAGCTCTTCCCCCGGCGTCACTGAGCAGTTCTTC. Its protein is CASSSSPGVTEQFF. Combining the CDR3 with reference TRBV7-6 and TRBJ2-1 gives the whole variable domain GAGVSQSPRYKVTKRGQDVALRCDPISGHVSLYWYRQALGQGPEFLTYFNYEAQQDKSGLPNDRFSAERPEGSISTLTIQRTEQRDSAMYRCASSSSPGVTEQFFGPGTRLTVL.

In this sample, this clonotype turned up once. This chain links TRBV7-2 with TRBJ1-5; the match to TRBD1 covers 8 bases. V shed 3 bases, J shed 7 bases, and the junction held 5 bases outside the gene matches. The CDR3 is made up of 14 amino acids. The V gene's germline CDR1 is SGHTA and CDR2 FQGNSA. The CDR3 coding sequence is TGTACCAGCAGCTTCGACAGGGGATGGCAGCCCCAGCATTTT. This translates into CTSSFDRGWQPQHF.

The rearrangement uses TRBV14 and TRBJ1-2, with D possibly being TRBD1 (5 bases). Germline V gene sequence: CDR1 SGHDN, CDR2 FVKESK. V shed 4 bases and J shed 4 bases, with 19 bases lying between them. This CDR3 comprises 16 residues. This CDR3 reads CASSPMGRQPAYGYTF. The CDR3 nucleotides read TGTGCCAGCAGCCCCATGGGGAGACAGCCAGCCTATGGCTACACCTTC.

This clonotype was counted between two and nine times. The chain employs TRBV14 and TRBJ2-3; a possible D gene is TRBD2 (6 bases). The CDR3 is 17 amino acids. The V end lost 0 bases, the J end lost 4 bases, and 17 bases lay between the germline ends. Germline CDR1 SGHDN, CDR2 FVKESK. CDR3 sequence: CASSQDRGGDAPDTQYF. The DNA of the CDR3 is TGTGCCAGCAGCCAAGATCGGGGAGGAGATGCCCCAGATACGCAGTATTTT.

The rearrangement links TRBV15 to TRBJ2-1; D not resolved. This CDR3 has 18 amino acids. CDR1 is LNHNV, CDR2 YYDKDF, per germline (reference sequence). Trimming stripped 1 base from V and 10 bases from J, with 26 bases between. CDR3 residues: CATSRAVRRLTGSGEQFF. In DNA, the CDR3 is TGTGCCACCAGCAGAGCGGTTCGGAGACTTACCGGTTCTGGGGAGCAGTTCTTC.

This clonotype was observed a few times. The gene calls are TRBV12-3 or TRBV12-4 and TRBJ2-1, with TRBD2 identical over 11 bases. The CDR3 has 17 residues. V shed 3 bases, J shed 15 bases, and the junction held 19 bases outside the gene matches. The CDR3 bases are TGTGCCAGCAGTTTCCGAGGTAGCGGGAGGGCCCTCGAGCAGGGGTTCTTC. It is translated as CASSFRGSGRALEQGFF.

In its sample, this clonotype was seen a few times. In DNA, the CDR3 is TGCGCCAGCAGCCCTACCGCGACAGGACCCGCGACAGATACGCAGTATTTT. It is translated as CASSPTATGPATDTQYF. The rearrangement joins TRBV5-1 to TRBJ2-3; D may be TRBD1 (6 bases). The length of the CDR3 is 17 residues. Germline V gene lookup returns CDR1 SGHRS and CDR2 YFSETQ. The germline V and J ends were trimmed by 4 bases and 3 bases, with 21 bases remaining between them.

This clonotype appeared a few times. The V gene is TRBV12-3 or TRBV12-4, the J gene TRBJ1-1; possible D gene TRBD1, 6 bases. V shed 3 bases and J shed 6 bases, with 8 bases lying between them. There are 12 residues in the CDR3. CDR3 bases: TGTGCCAGCAGTTTTCGGGGGCCTGAAGCTTTCTTT. Its protein is CASSFRGPEAFF.

This clonotype was observed a few times. The V call is TRBV10-3, the J call TRBJ2-2, with TRBD1 matching 7 bases. CDR3 length: 14 residues. In germline, CDR1 is ENHRY, CDR2 SYGVKD. With V trimmed by 4 bases and J by 4 bases, 3 bases remained unmatched. In nucleotides, the CDR3 is TGTGCCATCAGTGGGGCAGGGGGCACCGGGGAGCTGTTTTTT. Encoded protein: CAISGAGGTGELFF.

This clonotype was observed a handful of times. The genes are TRBV12-3 or TRBV12-4 and TRBJ2-7; D is ambiguous. The CDR3 runs 13 residues. V was pared by 8 bases and J by 0 bases, with 11 bases between. The CDR3: CASAKQSSYEQYF. The CDR3 DNA sequence: TGTGCCAGCGCCAAACAGAGCTCCTACGAGCAGTACTTC.

This clonotype appeared a few times. This sequence joins TRBV12-3 or TRBV12-4 and TRBJ2-7; TRBD1 might be the D (6 bases). V shed 5 bases and J shed 4 bases, with 12 bases lying between them. The CDR3 covers 13 residues. The CDR3: CASSMTGTYEQYF. CDR3 DNA: TGTGCCAGCAGTATGACAGGAACTTACGAGCAGTACTTC.

This clonotype was seen many times. This chain connects TRBV24-1 to TRBJ2-7; 8 bases agree with TRBD1. The CDR3 is 16 residues long. CDR1 and CDR2 (germline): KGHDR, SFDVKD. Germline trimming cut 7 bases from V and 2 bases from J; bases unmatched to any gene: 12. The CDR3 DNA sequence: TGTGCCACCAGAAGACCTAGGGACAGGCAAGCCTACGAGCAGTACTTC. It encodes CATRRPRDRQAYEQYF.

V and J are TRBV10-3 and TRBJ2-6; a possible D gene is TRBD2 (6 bases). Trimming left V 10 bases short and J 0 bases short, with 19 bases between. Germline assignment: CDR1 ENHRY and CDR2 SYGVKD. CDR3 size: 17 residues. DNA of the CDR3: TGTGCCACCGGCCGGGGAGGAGCATACTCTGGGGCCAACGTCCTGACTTTC. This sequence encodes CATGRGGAYSGANVLTF.

The rearrangement uses TRBV7-9 and TRBJ2-2; 13 bases are a match to TRBD2. Germline V gene lookup returns CDR1 SEHNR and CDR2 FQNEAQ (reference sequence). Germline trimming cut 8 bases from V and 4 bases from J; bases unmatched to any gene: 7. CDR3 length: 16 amino acids. DNA of the CDR3: TGTGCCAGCGGACTAGCGGGAGATACCGCCACCGGGGAGCTGTTTTTT. Residues: CASGLAGDTATGELFF.

The chain carries TRBV15 and TRBJ1-4; D remains unclear. CDR3 length: 17 amino acids. V dropped 0 bases and J dropped 0 bases, with 11 bases sitting between them. Germline-derived CDR1 and CDR2 are LNHNV and YYDKDF (reference sequence). The CDR3 is CATSRDMSRATNEKLFF. CDR3 nucleotides: TGTGCCACCAGCAGAGATATGTCGCGGGCAACTAATGAAAAACTGTTTTTT.